What follows are 27 T cell receptor beta chains derived from one specimen sequenced in a study of blood T cell repertoires in COVID-19. The protocol was immunoSEQ multiplex PCR, while the TCRdb copy is restricted to in-frame clones and leaves out a portion. The sample records 300,000 to 400,000 clones, 87% being singletons. The sample taken for sequencing was peripheral blood. Every receptor here comes from a man aged 25 to 45 with COVID-19, enrolled during active disease.

This sequence joins TRBV4-1 and TRBJ1-1; D remains unclear. V lost 8 bases and J lost 4, with 11 bases in between. The CDR3 sequence is 12 residues long. Germline loops: CDR1 MGHRA, CDR2 YSYEKL. CDR3 region: CASLSSSTEAFF. In DNA form, the CDR3 reads TGCGCCAGCCTCAGTTCTTCCACTGAAGCTTTCTTT.

The V gene is TRBV27, the J gene TRBJ2-5; 7 bases are shared with TRBD2. Losses at the gene ends were 0 bases for V and 7 bases for J; bases not matched to a gene: 14. This CDR3 has 17 amino acids. Germline V gene sequence: CDR1 MNHEY, CDR2 SMNVEV (reference sequence). The chain's CDR3 is CASSLSIGLAVPGTQYF. The DNA for the CDR3 is TGTGCCAGCAGTTTATCGATAGGGCTAGCGGTACCTGGGACCCAGTACTTC.

J is TRBJ2-7 and V is TRBV4-2; D may be TRBD1 (6 bases). The V and J ends lost 0 bases and 4 bases respectively, with 16 bases between them. CDR3 length: 16 amino acids. Per germline, CDR1 LGHNA and CDR2 YNFKEQ. The CDR3 protein is CASSQDTQGQLYEQYF. CDR3 coding DNA: TGTGCCAGCAGCCAAGATACGCAGGGGCAACTATACGAGCAGTACTTC.

The V and J genes are TRBV9 and TRBJ2-1; TRBD1 matches 8 bases. The CDR3 spans 14 residues. The germline CDR1 and CDR2 sequences are SGDLS and YYNGEE. The V gene end was trimmed by 3 bases and the J gene end by 4 bases; junction bases not matched to a gene: 3. This chain's CDR3 is CASSAWTGYNEQFF. CDR3 coding DNA: TGTGCCAGCAGCGCCTGGACAGGGTACAATGAGCAGTTCTTC.

V usage is TRBV5-1 and J usage is TRBJ2-5; unclear D gene. Germline V gene lookup returns CDR1 SGHRS and CDR2 YFSETQ. Trimming removed 10 bases from V and 0 bases from J, with 10 bases in between. The CDR3 length is 12 residues. The CDR3 loop is CAGPRYQETQYF. DNA of the CDR3: TGCGCCGGCCCCCGCTACCAAGAGACCCAGTACTTC.

This sequence joins TRBV4-3 and TRBJ2-1, with a tentative D call TRBD2 (6 bases). The CDR3 covers 16 residues. Germline assignment: CDR1 LGHNA and CDR2 YSLEER. The V end lost 2 bases, the J end lost 1 base, and 12 bases lay between the germline ends. CDR3 bases: TGCGCCAGCAGCCAACCCGGGGGATGGTCCTACAATGAGCAGTTCTTC. This translates into CASSQPGGWSYNEQFF.

V and J are TRBV7-2 and TRBJ2-3; D possibly corresponds to TRBD1 (6 bases). The V and J ends lost 0 bases and 0 bases respectively, with 13 bases between them. Germline V lookup: CDR1 SGHTA, CDR2 FQGNSA. There are 17 residues in the CDR3. CDR3 bases: TGTGCCAGCAGCTTAGCGCAAGTCAGGGGTAGCACAGATACGCAGTATTTT. This encodes CASSLAQVRGSTDTQYF.

The chain couples TRBV7-2 to TRBJ2-1; D is perhaps TRBD2 (5 bases). Germline lookup yields CDR1 SGHTA and CDR2 FQGNSA. V lost 2 bases and J lost 0, with 17 bases in between. This CDR3 region has 18 residues. As DNA, the CDR3 is TGTGCCAGCAGCTTAATATATGTTAGCGCGGACTCCTACAATGAGCAGTTCTTC. This codes for CASSLIYVSADSYNEQFF. The full variable domain, with the rest looked up from reference TRBV7-2 and TRBJ2-1, is GAGVSQSPSNKVTEKGKDVELRCDPISGHTALYWYRQSLGQGLEFLIYFQGNSAPDKSGLPSDRFSAERTGGSVSTLTIQRTQQEDSAVYLCASSLIYVSADSYNEQFFGPGTRLTVL.

The rearrangement links TRBV7-6 to TRBJ2-7; D is perhaps TRBD2 (5 bases). The CDR3 runs 11 residues. Trimming pared 8 bases from V and 0 bases from J, leaving 5 bases between. Germline V CDR1 and CDR2: SGHVS, FNYEAQ. The CDR3 sequence: CASGSSYEQYF. CDR3 coding DNA: TGTGCCAGCGGGAGCTCCTACGAGCAGTACTTC.

In nucleotides, the CDR3 is TGTGCCAGCAGCCAAGAGCTGGACTCGAACACCGGGGAGCTGTTTTTT. Translation gives CASSQELDSNTGELFF. This chain links TRBV4-2 with TRBJ2-2, with a weak D call TRBD2 (5 bases). The V gene's germline CDR1 is LGHNA and CDR2 YNFKEQ. V dropped 0 bases and J dropped 0 bases, with 8 bases sitting between them. The CDR3 length is 16 residues.

The V and J genes are TRBV5-5 and TRBJ1-2; maybe TRBD1 (6 bases). CDR1 and CDR2 (germline): SGHKS, YYEKEE (reference sequence). The length of the CDR3 is 15 residues. The V and J ends lost 4 bases and 8 bases respectively, with 21 bases between them. CDR3 DNA sequence: TGTGCCAGCAGCCCGGGACACCTCACACCGAGGGGCTACACCTTC. Its translation is CASSPGHLTPRGYTF. Full variable domain (outside the CDR3, taken from reference TRBV5-5 and TRBJ1-2): DAGVTQSPTHLIKTRGQQVTLRCSPISGHKSVSWYQQVLGQGPQFIFQYYEKEERGRGNFPDRFSARQFPNYSSELNVNALLLGDSALYLCASSPGHLTPRGYTFGSGTRLTVV.

This clone was detected many times. V gene TRBV9 combines with J gene TRBJ1-3; the D gene is possibly TRBD1 (5 bases). Between the trimmed V and J ends, which lost 5 bases and 3 bases, there was a span of 12 bases. The CDR3 sequence is 14 residues long. From germline, CDR1 is SGDLS and CDR2 YYNGEE. CDR3 sequence reads: CASSLQVVGNTIYF. CDR3 nucleotide sequence: TGTGCCAGCAGTTTACAGGTAGTTGGAAACACCATATATTTT.

A few counts support this clone. V gene TRBV27 combines with J gene TRBJ2-1; 13 bases match TRBD2. V lost 2 bases and J lost 10; bases outside the gene matches: 8. Per germline, CDR1 MNHEY and CDR2 SMNVEV (reference sequence). CDR3 length equals 16 residues. The CDR3 is CASSLEGTSGRGEQFF. The CDR3 DNA reads TGTGCCAGCAGTTTAGAGGGAACTAGCGGGAGGGGAGAGCAGTTCTTC.

The chain combines TRBV5-1 with TRBJ1-1, with 8 bases matching TRBD1. Germline values: CDR1 SGHRS, CDR2 YFSETQ. V shed 4 bases and J 6 bases; nucleotides not matched to a gene: 8. The CDR3 has 14 amino acids. CDR3 region: CASSPQGGGAEAFF. In DNA form, the CDR3 reads TGCGCCAGCAGCCCACAGGGGGGAGGGGCTGAAGCTTTCTTT.

This clone turned up a few times. The chain has TRBV6-5 and TRBJ2-1; TRBD1 matches 8 bases. The CDR3 contains 16 residues. V lost 2 bases and J lost 7; bases outside the gene matches: 10. Germline V gives CDR1 MNHEY, CDR2 SVGAGI. The CDR3 region has the DNA TGTGCCAGCAGTTACAGGCGACAGGGGATTAGGAATGAGCAGTTCTTC. Protein product: CASSYRRQGIRNEQFF.

Turning to this clone: Other DNA sequences in the sample encode the same CDR3. The V gene is TRBV9, the J gene TRBJ1-2; no definite D call. Germline values: CDR1 SGDLS, CDR2 YYNGEE. V was trimmed by 2 bases and J by 2 bases, leaving 7 bases between them. There are 13 residues in the CDR3. CDR3 in DNA: TGTGCCAGCAGCGTGGCGGGCAACTATGGCTACACCTTC. It yields the protein CASSVAGNYGYTF.

The V gene is TRBV30, the J gene TRBJ2-1; TRBD2 might be the D (6 bases). V lost 4 bases and J 4 bases, leaving 17 bases between the germline ends. CDR1 GTSNPN and CDR2 SVGIG come from the germline V gene (reference sequence). There are 15 residues in the CDR3. The CDR3 sequence: CAWTAGRGRYNEQFF. In nucleotides, the CDR3 is TGTGCCTGGACTGCCGGGCGGGGTCGATACAATGAGCAGTTCTTC.

The chain couples TRBV30 to TRBJ2-3; D not certain. CDR3 length: 13 amino acids. The V gene's germline CDR1 is GTSNPN and CDR2 SVGIG (reference sequence). Trimming took off 3 bases at V and 4 bases at J, with 11 bases between the two ends. This CDR3 is CAWSPSFADTQYF. CDR3 nucleotide sequence: TGTGCCTGGAGCCCCTCGTTCGCAGATACGCAGTATTTT.

This clone was detected only once. The rearrangement links TRBV5-4 to TRBJ2-2; no reliable D call. Germline loops: CDR1 SGHNT, CDR2 YYREEE (reference sequence). V lost 2 bases, J lost 4 bases, and 3 bases lay in between. The CDR3 loop spans 12 amino acids. CDR3 residues: CASSFITGELFF. In DNA, the CDR3 is TGTGCCAGCAGCTTTATCACCGGGGAGCTGTTTTTT.

A few counts support this clone. V is TRBV20-1 and J is TRBJ1-6; no definite D call. V was trimmed by 3 bases and J by 4 bases, leaving 7 bases between them. Germline CDR1 and CDR2: DFQATT and SNEGSKA (reference sequence). The CDR3 extends over 13 amino acids. The CDR3 DNA sequence: TGCAGTGCTAGTCAACAGTATAATTCACCCCTCCACTTT. Its protein is CSASQQYNSPLHF.

V is TRBV19 and J is TRBJ2-2; TRBD1 agrees at 7 bases. V lost 4 bases, J lost 4 bases, and 3 bases stayed unmatched. This CDR3 spans 14 amino acids. Germline CDR1 LNHDA, CDR2 SQIVND (reference sequence). CDR3 protein: CASSNRGVTGELFF. In nucleotides, the CDR3 is TGTGCCAGTAGTAACAGGGGTGTCACCGGGGAGCTGTTTTTT.

This clone has just a few counts. The V call is TRBV10-3, the J call TRBJ1-1; D remains ambiguous. This CDR3 region has 15 residues. V was pared by 8 bases and J by 0 bases, with 16 bases between. CDR1 is ENHRY, CDR2 SYGVKD, per germline. CDR3 nucleotides: TGTGCCATCTATGATAAAACTCTTATGAACACTGAAGCTTTCTTT. This gives the protein CAIYDKTLMNTEAFF.

The rearrangement uses TRBV6-5 and TRBJ1-4; 7 nucleotides align to TRBD1. With 7 bases clipped from V and 4 bases from J, the junction kept 6 bases outside the gene matches. Germline CDR1 is MNHEY and CDR2 is SVGAGI. There are 14 residues in the CDR3. CDR3 in DNA: TGTGCCAGCACTTCGGGACAGTTTAATGAAAAACTGTTTTTT. It translates to CASTSGQFNEKLFF.

This rearrangement joins TRBV5-1 to TRBJ2-1; TRBD2 aligns across 9 bases. The CDR3 totals 15 residues. V shed 2 bases and J 7 bases; nucleotides not matched to a gene: 7. From germline, CDR1 is SGHRS and CDR2 YFSETQ. The CDR3 here is CASSLEIAGANEQFF. The CDR3 bases are TGCGCCAGCAGCTTAGAAATAGCGGGAGCGAATGAGCAGTTCTTC.

The count of this clone is one. The rearrangement uses TRBV29-1 and TRBJ1-3; D might be TRBD1 (5 bases). The CDR3 spans 14 residues. Trimming removed 3 bases at V and 3 bases at J, with 12 bases between. Germline loops: CDR1 SQVTM, CDR2 ANQGSEA. For the CDR3, the DNA is TGCAGCGTTGATGGGGGGTTAGGTGGAAACACCATATATTTT. This gives the protein CSVDGGLGGNTIYF.

Here the CDR3 reads CASSRQGTGNTIYF. For the CDR3, the DNA is TGTGCCAGCAGCAGACAGGGAACTGGAAACACCATATATTTT. The chain uses TRBV9 and TRBJ1-3, with 7 bases aligning to TRBD1. Trimming at V came to 4 bases and at J to 2 bases, leaving 3 bases not matched to a gene. The CDR3 sequence is 14 residues long. Germline assignment: CDR1 SGDLS and CDR2 YYNGEE.

This clone was seen only a few times. This chain connects TRBV12-3 or TRBV12-4 to TRBJ1-1; D gene uncertain. V shed 6 bases and J shed 6 bases, with 14 bases lying between them. The CDR3 is 13 amino acids. The CDR3 reads CASRRAPPPEAFF. The CDR3 DNA follows: TGTGCCAGCAGGAGGGCCCCTCCCCCTGAAGCTTTCTTT.